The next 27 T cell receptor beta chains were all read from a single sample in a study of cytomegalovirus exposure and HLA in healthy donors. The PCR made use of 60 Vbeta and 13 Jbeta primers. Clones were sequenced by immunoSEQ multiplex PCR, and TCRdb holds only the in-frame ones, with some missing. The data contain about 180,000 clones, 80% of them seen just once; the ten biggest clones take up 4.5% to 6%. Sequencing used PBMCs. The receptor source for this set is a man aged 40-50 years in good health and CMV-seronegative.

The CDR3 sequence: CASSFPGLGDTEAFF. Written as DNA, the CDR3 is TGTGCCAGCAGCTTCCCCGGACTTGGTGACACTGAAGCTTTCTTT. The chain is built from TRBV7-9 and TRBJ1-1; D gene ambiguous. CDR1 SEHNR and CDR2 FQNEAQ come from the germline V gene (reference sequence). The CDR3 extends over 15 amino acids. Trimming took 3 bases from V and 3 from J, leaving 14 bases between them.

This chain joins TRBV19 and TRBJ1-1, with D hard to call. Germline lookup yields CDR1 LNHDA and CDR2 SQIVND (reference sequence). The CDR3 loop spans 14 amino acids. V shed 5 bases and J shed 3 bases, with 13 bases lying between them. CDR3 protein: CASSDMRAHTEAFF. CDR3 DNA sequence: TGTGCCAGTAGTGACATGAGGGCCCACACTGAAGCTTTCTTT.

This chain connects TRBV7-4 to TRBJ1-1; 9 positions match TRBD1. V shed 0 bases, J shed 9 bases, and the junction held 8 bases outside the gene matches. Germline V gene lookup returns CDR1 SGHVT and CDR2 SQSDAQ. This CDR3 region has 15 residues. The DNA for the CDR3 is TGTGCCAGCAGCTTAGCACAGGGGGCGGCGAGGAAAGCTTTCTTT. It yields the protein CASSLAQGAARKAFF.

CDR3 coding DNA: TGTGCCAGCAGCTTGGCAGGGTTTGTGCAGCCCCAGCATTTT. Amino acid sequence: CASSLAGFVQPQHF. The rearrangement uses TRBV5-6 and TRBJ1-5; tentative D call: TRBD1 (5 bases). V shed 0 bases and J shed 7 bases, with 11 bases lying between them. From germline, CDR1 is SGHDT and CDR2 YYEEEE. The CDR3 spans 14 residues.

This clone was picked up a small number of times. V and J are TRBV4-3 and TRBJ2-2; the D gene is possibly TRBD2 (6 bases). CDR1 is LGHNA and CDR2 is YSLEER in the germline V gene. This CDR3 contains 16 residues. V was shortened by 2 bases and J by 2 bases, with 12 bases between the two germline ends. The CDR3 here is CASSQPGLDNTGELFF. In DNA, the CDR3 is TGCGCCAGCAGCCAACCGGGACTGGACAACACCGGGGAGCTGTTTTTT.

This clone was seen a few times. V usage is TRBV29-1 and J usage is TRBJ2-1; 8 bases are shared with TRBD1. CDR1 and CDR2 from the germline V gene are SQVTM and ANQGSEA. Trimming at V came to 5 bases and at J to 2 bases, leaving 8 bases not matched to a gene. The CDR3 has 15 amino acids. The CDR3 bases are TGCAGCGTTTTGAAACAGGGGGGCCCCTACAATGAGCAGTTCTTC. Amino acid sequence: CSVLKQGGPYNEQFF.

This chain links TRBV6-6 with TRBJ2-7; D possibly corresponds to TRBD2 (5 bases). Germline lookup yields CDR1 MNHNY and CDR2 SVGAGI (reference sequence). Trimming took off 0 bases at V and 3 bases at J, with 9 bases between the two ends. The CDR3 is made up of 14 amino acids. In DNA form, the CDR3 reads TGTGCCAGCAGTTACTCGAGAGGGAACTACGAGCAGTACTTC. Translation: CASSYSRGNYEQYF.

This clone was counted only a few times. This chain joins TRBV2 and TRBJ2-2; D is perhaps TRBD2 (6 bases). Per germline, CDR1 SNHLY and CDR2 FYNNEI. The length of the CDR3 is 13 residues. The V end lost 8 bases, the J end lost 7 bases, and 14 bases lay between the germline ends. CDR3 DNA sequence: TGTGCCAGCTGTAATTTAGCGGACGGGGAGCTGTTTTTT. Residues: CASCNLADGELFF. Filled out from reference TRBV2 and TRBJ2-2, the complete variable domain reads EPEVTQTPSHQVTQMGQEVILRCVPISNHLYFYWYRQILGQKVEFLVSFYNNEISEKSEIFDDQFSVERPDGSNFTLKIRSTKLEDSAMYFCASCNLADGELFFGEGSRLTVL.

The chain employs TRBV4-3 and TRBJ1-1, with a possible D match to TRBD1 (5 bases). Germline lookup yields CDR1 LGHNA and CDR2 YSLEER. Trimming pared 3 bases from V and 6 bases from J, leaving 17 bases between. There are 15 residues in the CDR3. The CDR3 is CASSHSTQGRAEAFF. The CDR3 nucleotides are TGCGCCAGCAGCCACTCTACCCAGGGTAGGGCTGAAGCTTTCTTT.

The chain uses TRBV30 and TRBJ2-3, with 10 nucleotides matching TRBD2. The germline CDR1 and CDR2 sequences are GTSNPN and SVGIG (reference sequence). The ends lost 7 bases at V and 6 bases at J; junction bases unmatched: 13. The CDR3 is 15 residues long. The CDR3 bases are TGTGCCTTGGGACTAGCGCGGACCGGTTGGGATACGCAGTATTTT. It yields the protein CALGLARTGWDTQYF.

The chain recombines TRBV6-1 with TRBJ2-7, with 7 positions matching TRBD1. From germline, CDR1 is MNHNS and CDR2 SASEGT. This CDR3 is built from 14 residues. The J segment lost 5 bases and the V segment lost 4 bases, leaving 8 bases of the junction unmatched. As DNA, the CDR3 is TGTGCCAGCAGTGTCGTTAGGGGGCGCAACGAGCAGTACTTC. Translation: CASSVVRGRNEQYF.

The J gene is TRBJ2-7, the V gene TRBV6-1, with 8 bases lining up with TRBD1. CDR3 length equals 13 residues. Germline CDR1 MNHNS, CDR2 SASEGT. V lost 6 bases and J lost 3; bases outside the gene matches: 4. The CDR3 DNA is TGTGCCAGCAGCCCCACAGGGGGCTACGAGCAGTACTTC. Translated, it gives CASSPTGGYEQYF.

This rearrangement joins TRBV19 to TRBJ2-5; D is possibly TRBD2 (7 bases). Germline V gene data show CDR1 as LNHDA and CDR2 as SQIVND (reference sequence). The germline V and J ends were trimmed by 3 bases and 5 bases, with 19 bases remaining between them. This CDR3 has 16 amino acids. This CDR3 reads CASSIGTTGLGETQYF. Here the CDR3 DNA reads TGTGCCAGTAGTATTGGGACTACAGGGTTAGGCGAGACCCAGTACTTC.

CDR3 amino acids: CASSASGTGGDEQYF. In nucleotides, the CDR3 is TGTGCCAGCAGCGCTTCCGGGACAGGGGGCGACGAGCAGTACTTC. This chain links TRBV9 with TRBJ2-7; 12 bases map to TRBD1. Germline-derived CDR1 and CDR2 are SGDLS and YYNGEE. With 3 bases clipped from V and 5 bases from J, the junction kept 6 bases outside the gene matches. This CDR3 is built from 15 residues.

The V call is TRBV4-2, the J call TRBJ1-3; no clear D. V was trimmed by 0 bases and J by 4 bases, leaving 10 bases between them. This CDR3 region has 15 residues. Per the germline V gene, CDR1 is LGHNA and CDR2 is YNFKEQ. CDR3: CASSQDIFGGNTIYF. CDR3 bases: TGTGCCAGCAGCCAAGATATCTTTGGCGGAAACACCATATATTTT.

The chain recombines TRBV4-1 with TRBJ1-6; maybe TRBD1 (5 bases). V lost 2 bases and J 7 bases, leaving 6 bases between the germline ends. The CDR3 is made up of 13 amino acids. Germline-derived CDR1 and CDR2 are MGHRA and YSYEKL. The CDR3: CASSQTGNSPLHF. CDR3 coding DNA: TGCGCCAGCAGCCAAACAGGAAATTCACCCCTCCACTTT.

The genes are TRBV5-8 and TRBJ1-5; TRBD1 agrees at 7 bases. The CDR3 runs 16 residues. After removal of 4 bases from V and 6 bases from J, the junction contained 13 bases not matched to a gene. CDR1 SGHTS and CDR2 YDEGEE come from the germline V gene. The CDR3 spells CASSQYRRTGAQPQHF. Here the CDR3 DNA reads TGTGCCAGCAGCCAATACAGAAGGACAGGCGCTCAGCCCCAGCATTTT.

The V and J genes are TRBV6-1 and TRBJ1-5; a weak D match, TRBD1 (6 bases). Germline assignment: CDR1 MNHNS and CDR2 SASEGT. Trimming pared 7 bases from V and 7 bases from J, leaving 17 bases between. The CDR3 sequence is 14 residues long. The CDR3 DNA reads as TGTGCCAGCACCTTGGACAGTCCTCGGCAGCCCCAGCATTTT. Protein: CASTLDSPRQPQHF.

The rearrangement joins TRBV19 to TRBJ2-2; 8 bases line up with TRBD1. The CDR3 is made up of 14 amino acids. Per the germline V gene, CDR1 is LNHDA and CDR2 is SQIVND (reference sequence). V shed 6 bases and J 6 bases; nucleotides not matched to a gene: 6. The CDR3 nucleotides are TGTGCCAGTAGCCAGCTCAGGGGGCCCGGGGAGCTGTTTTTT. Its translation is CASSQLRGPGELFF.

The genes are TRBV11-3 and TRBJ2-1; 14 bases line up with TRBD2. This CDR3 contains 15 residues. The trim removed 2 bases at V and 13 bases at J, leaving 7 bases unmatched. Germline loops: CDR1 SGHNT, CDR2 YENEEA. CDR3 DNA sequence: TGTGCCAGCAGCTTAAGGGGACTAGCGGGAGAGGGCCAGTTCTTC. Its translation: CASSLRGLAGEGQFF.

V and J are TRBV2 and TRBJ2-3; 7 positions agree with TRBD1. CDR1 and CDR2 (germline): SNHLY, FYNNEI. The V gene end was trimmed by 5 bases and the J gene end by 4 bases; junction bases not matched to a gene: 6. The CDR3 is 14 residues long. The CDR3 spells CASSLTGIADTQYF. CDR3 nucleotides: TGTGCCAGCAGTTTGACAGGGATTGCAGATACGCAGTATTTT. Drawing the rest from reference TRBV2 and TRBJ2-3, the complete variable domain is EPEVTQTPSHQVTQMGQEVILRCVPISNHLYFYWYRQILGQKVEFLVSFYNNEISEKSEIFDDQFSVERPDGSNFTLKIRSTKLEDSAMYFCASSLTGIADTQYFGPGTRLTVL.

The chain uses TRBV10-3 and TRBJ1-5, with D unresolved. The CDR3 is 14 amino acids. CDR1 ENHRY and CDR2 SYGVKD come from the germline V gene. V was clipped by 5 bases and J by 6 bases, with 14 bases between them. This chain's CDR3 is CAISPDIFGQPQHF. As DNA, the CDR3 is TGTGCCATCAGTCCCGACATCTTCGGTCAGCCCCAGCATTTT.

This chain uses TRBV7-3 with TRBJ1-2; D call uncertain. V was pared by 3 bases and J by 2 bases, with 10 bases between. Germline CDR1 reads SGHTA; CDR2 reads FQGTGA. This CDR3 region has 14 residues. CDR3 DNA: TGTGCCAGCAGCTTTTCCGGGAGCAACTATGGCTACACCTTC. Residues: CASSFSGSNYGYTF.

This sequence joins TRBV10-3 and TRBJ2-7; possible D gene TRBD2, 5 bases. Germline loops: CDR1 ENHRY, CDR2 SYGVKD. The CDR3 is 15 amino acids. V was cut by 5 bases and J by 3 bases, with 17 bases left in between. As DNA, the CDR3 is TGTGCCATCAGTCAATACCCGGGAAAGGGCTACGAGCAGTACTTC. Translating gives CAISQYPGKGYEQYF.

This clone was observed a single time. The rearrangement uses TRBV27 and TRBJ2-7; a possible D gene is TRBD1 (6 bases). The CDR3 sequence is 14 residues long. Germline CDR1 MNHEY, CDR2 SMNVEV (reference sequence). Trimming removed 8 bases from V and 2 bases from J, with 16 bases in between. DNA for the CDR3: TGTGCCAGCGGCCCCCGGGACACGACCTACGAGCAGTACTTC. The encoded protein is CASGPRDTTYEQYF.

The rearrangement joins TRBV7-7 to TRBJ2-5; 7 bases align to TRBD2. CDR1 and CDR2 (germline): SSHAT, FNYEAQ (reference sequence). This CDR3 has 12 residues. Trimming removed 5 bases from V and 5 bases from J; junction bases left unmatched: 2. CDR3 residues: CASSQRGETQYF. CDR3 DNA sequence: TGTGCCAGCAGCCAGCGGGGCGAGACCCAGTACTTC.

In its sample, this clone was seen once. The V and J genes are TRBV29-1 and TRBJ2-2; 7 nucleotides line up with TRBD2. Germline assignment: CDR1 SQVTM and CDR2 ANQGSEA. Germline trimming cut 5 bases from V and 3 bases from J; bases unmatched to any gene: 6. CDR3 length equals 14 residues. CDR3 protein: CSVTGTKHTGELFF. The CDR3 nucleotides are TGCAGCGTTACCGGGACTAAGCACACCGGGGAGCTGTTTTTT.